These T cell receptor beta chains were read from a single sample in a study of cytomegalovirus exposure and HLA in healthy donors. Sequenced by immunoSEQ multiplex PCR; TCRdb stores in-frame clones only, minus some. The table shows some 99,000 clones, with about 80% occurring only once. The sequenced material came from PBMCs. These receptors were taken from a woman aged 45-60 years in good health and CMV-seropositive. Each CDR3 is given with its conserved first and last residue. The D gene is left open where the match is weak. Not all rows give a size; the values are once, few, many and, for expanded clones, a class.

J: TRBJ2-4
V: TRBV5-1
size: -
D: TRBD2
DNA: TGCGCCAGCAGCCCACTAGCGGGAGTAAAAAACAGTCAGTACTTC
CDR3: CASSPLAGVKNSQYF

J: TRBJ2-3
V: TRBV5-6
size: -
D: -
DNA: TGTGCCAGCAGCTTGTTTGACAGGAGCACAGATACGCAGTATTTT
CDR3: CASSLFDRSTDTQYF

J: TRBJ2-7
V: TRBV5-4
size: -
D: -
DNA: TGTGCCAGCAGCCGCAGAGAGGAGGTACTCTACGAGCAGTACTTC
CDR3: CASSRREEVLYEQYF

J: TRBJ2-1
V: TRBV7-9
size: -
D: TRBD1
DNA: TGTGCCAGCAGCTTAAGAGGGGGCGGCATCCTACGCCATGAGCAGTTCTTC
CDR3: CASSLRGGGILRHEQFF

J: TRBJ2-7
V: TRBV29-1
size: once
D: -
DNA: TGCAGCGTTGTAACGGTATCCTACGAGCAGTACTTC
CDR3: CSVVTVSYEQYF

J: TRBJ1-1
V: TRBV18
size: -
D: -
DNA: TGTGCCAGCTCACCCACGTCAGCGGGGGCTACTGAAGCTTTCTTT
CDR3: CASSPTSAGATEAFF

J: TRBJ2-2
V: TRBV9
size: -
D: -
DNA: TGTGCCAGCAGCGTACAGGGTGATACCGGGGAGCTGTTTTTT
CDR3: CASSVQGDTGELFF

J: TRBJ1-2
V: TRBV2
size: -
D: -
DNA: TGTGCCAGCTCTAGGTCGGTCAGACCCTATGGCTACACCTTC
CDR3: CASSRSVRPYGYTF

J: TRBJ2-7
V: TRBV5-4
size: -
D: -
DNA: TGTGCCAGCAGCTTGGTAGACTACCGCCCGCGCGAGCAGTACTTC
CDR3: CASSLVDYRPREQYF

J: TRBJ2-1
V: TRBV19
size: -
D: -
DNA: TGTGCCAGTAGTATCAGCTCCTACAATGAGCAGTTCTTC
CDR3: CASSISSYNEQFF

J: TRBJ1-5
V: TRBV6-5
size: -
D: -
DNA: TGTGCCAGCAGTCGGGGAGGTGGCAATCAGCCCCAGCATTTT
CDR3: CASSRGGGNQPQHF

J: TRBJ1-2
V: TRBV7-2
size: -
D: -
DNA: TGTGCCAGCAGCTTAGACAGGGCCATAGGGTATGGCTACACCTTC
CDR3: CASSLDRAIGYGYTF

J: TRBJ1-1
V: TRBV18
size: -
D: TRBD1
DNA: TGTGCCAGCTCACCAGCAGGGGGCACTGAAGCTTTCTTT
CDR3: CASSPAGGTEAFF

J: TRBJ1-1
V: TRBV6-5
size: -
D: -
DNA: TGTGCCAGCACAGGGAACACTGAAGCTTTCTTT
CDR3: CASTGNTEAFF

J: TRBJ1-1
V: TRBV9
size: -
D: -
DNA: TGTGCCAGCAGCGTAGGCTTGCGGGGTTGGGGGAACACTGAAGCTTTCTTT
CDR3: CASSVGLRGWGNTEAFF

J: TRBJ2-7
V: TRBV4-2
size: -
D: TRBD1
DNA: TGTGCCAGCAGCCAAGTGGGACAGGGGTCGAACGAGCAGTACTTC
CDR3: CASSQVGQGSNEQYF

J: TRBJ1-1
V: TRBV6-5
size: -
D: -
DNA: TGTGCCAGCAGTTACCAGGGATCGAACACTGAAGCTTTCTTT
CDR3: CASSYQGSNTEAFF

J: TRBJ2-3
V: TRBV7-8
size: few
D: -
DNA: TGTGCCAGCAGCCCCCGGACAGCTTTAGACACAGATACGCAGTATTTT
CDR3: CASSPRTALDTDTQYF

J: TRBJ2-2
V: TRBV7-2
size: -
D: -
DNA: TGTGCCAGCAGCCATCCGGGGGTCGGGGAGCTGTTTTTT
CDR3: CASSHPGVGELFF

J: TRBJ2-7
V: TRBV5-4
size: few
D: TRBD2
DNA: TGTGCCAGCAGCCCCGGGACTAGCGGACCCTACGAGCAGTACTTC
CDR3: CASSPGTSGPYEQYF

J: TRBJ2-1
V: TRBV27
size: -
D: -
DNA: TGTGCCAGCAGTCGGGGACTGGTCAGGGAGCAGTTCTTC
CDR3: CASSRGLVREQFF

J: TRBJ2-1
V: TRBV7-2
size: -
D: -
DNA: TGTGCCAGCAGCTTAGCCGGGGGGCCCTTCGGGGGGCAGTTCTTC
CDR3: CASSLAGGPFGGQFF

J: TRBJ1-1
V: TRBV10-3
size: -
D: TRBD1
DNA: TGTGCCATCAGTGGCTGGAGACAGGGGGGGACTGAAGCTTTCTTT
CDR3: CAISGWRQGGTEAFF

J: TRBJ1-5
V: TRBV6-1
size: -
D: -
DNA: TGTGCCAGCAGCGGCGGGTGGTATCAGCCCCAGCATTTT
CDR3: CASSGGWYQPQHF